Each of the 17 T cell receptor beta chains below was sequenced from the same sample in a study of blood T cell repertoires in COVID-19. The data were produced by immunoSEQ multiplex PCR, yet TCRdb's version contains in-frame clones alone and is incomplete. Of 110,000 to 150,000 clones in the sample, approximately 85% were seen once. What was sequenced was peripheral blood. The source is a middle-aged man with acute or convalescent COVID-19.

As for this clone: The same CDR3 is also encoded by other DNA sequences in this sample. The chain joins TRBV7-9 to TRBJ2-1; the D is unclear. Germline V gene lookup returns CDR1 SEHNR and CDR2 FQNEAQ (reference sequence). This CDR3 region has 12 residues. Trimming shortened V by 1 base and J by 6 bases, and 4 bases separated the two germline ends. Here the CDR3 reads CASSLGSNEQFF. The DNA for the CDR3 is TGTGCCAGCAGCTTAGGTAGCAATGAGCAGTTCTTC.

The CDR3 sequence is CASSSGGGDEQYF. The CDR3 region has the DNA TGTGCCAGCAGCTCGGGGGGCGGGGACGAGCAGTACTTC. The V gene is TRBV11-3, the J gene TRBJ2-7, with D perhaps TRBD2 (7 bases). The germline V gene has CDR1 SGHNT and CDR2 YENEEA. This CDR3 region has 13 residues. The V gene lost 4 bases and the J gene lost 5 bases, with 12 bases spanning the gap.

This clone was detected once. The V gene is TRBV10-1, the J gene TRBJ1-4; D is ambiguous. Germline V lookup: CDR1 WNHNN, CDR2 SYGVQD (reference sequence). CDR3 size: 14 residues. V dropped 4 bases and J dropped 7 bases, with 13 bases sitting between them. The DNA for the CDR3 is TGCGCCAGCAGTGTGAGGCACGAGGGTGAAAAACTGTTTTTT. Encoded protein: CASSVRHEGEKLFF.

In nucleotides, the CDR3 is TGTGCCAGCAGGGCCTTCTTTGGACAGGGGGACCACGAGCAGTACTTC. Protein: CASRAFFGQGDHEQYF. The chain links TRBV2 to TRBJ2-7, with TRBD1 matching over 10 bases. This CDR3 is built from 16 residues. Trimming took 6 bases from V and 5 from J; bases not matched to a gene: 13. Germline V CDR1 and CDR2: SNHLY, FYNNEI.

This chain connects TRBV6-1 to TRBJ2-1; 7 nucleotides agree with TRBD2. J lost 8 bases, V lost 2 bases, and 12 bases had no gene match. Germline V gene sequence: CDR1 MNHNS, CDR2 SASEGT. There are 16 residues in the CDR3. The CDR3 loop reads CASSEYPGLFPDEQFF. The CDR3 DNA sequence: TGTGCCAGCAGTGAATACCCGGGACTATTTCCCGATGAGCAGTTCTTC.

The chain couples TRBV6-5 to TRBJ2-7; D is possibly TRBD2 (5 bases). The germline V gene encodes CDR1 MNHEY and CDR2 SVGAGI. Trimming shortened V by 7 bases and J by 6 bases, and 19 bases separated the two germline ends. The CDR3 is 14 residues long. CDR3 DNA sequence: TGTGCCAGCACCCCTCCGGGAATTCGGGGCGAGCAGTACTTC. Its translation: CASTPPGIRGEQYF.

In nucleotides, the CDR3 is TGTGCCAGCAGTTTAGTAAGCGGGAGGGCCTACAATGAGCAGTTCTTC. Translation: CASSLVSGRAYNEQFF. The gene calls are TRBV28 and TRBJ2-1; 10 bases match TRBD2. The junction had 3 bases not matched to a gene; V was cut back by 2 bases and J by 2 bases. The CDR3 loop spans 16 amino acids. CDR1 and CDR2 (germline): MDHEN, SYDVKM.

CDR3 coding DNA: TGTGCCAGCAGGCCGGGAGAGGGCGAGCAGTACTTC. Translated, it gives CASRPGEGEQYF. The rearrangement links TRBV2 to TRBJ2-7; a weak D match, TRBD2 (6 bases). The CDR3 has 12 residues. V was trimmed by 6 bases and J by 6 bases, leaving 12 bases between them. Germline V gene data show CDR1 as SNHLY and CDR2 as FYNNEI. Combining the CDR3 with reference TRBV2 and TRBJ2-7 gives the whole variable domain EPEVTQTPSHQVTQMGQEVILRCVPISNHLYFYWYRQILGQKVEFLVSFYNNEISEKSEIFDDQFSVERPDGSNFTLKIRSTKLEDSAMYFCASRPGEGEQYFGPGTRLTVT.

The chain employs TRBV14 and TRBJ2-7, with 7 bases that match TRBD1. Germline V gene lookup returns CDR1 SGHDN and CDR2 FVKESK. This CDR3 is 13 amino acids long. V lost 6 bases to trimming and J lost 0 bases; unmatched junction nucleotides: 2. CDR3: CASRGDSSYEQYF. The DNA for the CDR3 is TGTGCCAGCAGAGGGGACAGCTCCTACGAGCAGTACTTC.

J is TRBJ2-7 and V is TRBV13, with D possibly TRBD2 on 6 matching bases. Germline V lookup: CDR1 PRHDT, CDR2 FYEKMQ (reference sequence). V was cut by 3 bases and J by 4 bases, with 16 bases left in between. The length of the CDR3 is 15 residues. CDR3 bases: TGTGCCAGCAGCTTTTACGGGAGTAACGTATACGAGCAGTACTTC. This gives the protein CASSFYGSNVYEQYF.

This chain connects TRBV5-1 to TRBJ2-7; 9 positions agree with TRBD1. The CDR3 spans 15 residues. The V gene's germline CDR1 is SGHRS and CDR2 YFSETQ. The V gene end was trimmed by 0 bases and the J gene end by 1 base; junction bases not matched to a gene: 2. CDR3 residues: CASSLEGTGSYEQYF. In DNA form, the CDR3 reads TGCGCCAGCAGCTTGGAAGGGACAGGGTCCTACGAGCAGTACTTC.

J is TRBJ2-7 and V is TRBV6-5; 9 nucleotides agree with TRBD1. The CDR3 loop spans 15 amino acids. From germline, CDR1 is MNHEY and CDR2 SVGAGI. With V trimmed by 6 bases and J by 0 bases, 6 bases remained unmatched. The CDR3, as DNA: TGTGCCAGCAGCCTCACGACAGGGGGCTCCTACGAGCAGTACTTC. Its protein product is CASSLTTGGSYEQYF.

This clone was counted a few times. In DNA, the CDR3 is TGTGCCAGCTCTCGCCGGGGGGGAGATAATTCACCCCTCCACTTT. Encoded protein: CASSRRGGDNSPLHF. This sequence joins TRBV6-5 and TRBJ1-6, with a possible D match to TRBD1 (5 bases). The CDR3 sequence is 15 residues long. V gave up 8 bases and J gave up 5 bases, with 16 bases separating them. The germline gives CDR1 MNHEY, CDR2 SVGAGI.

This chain joins TRBV11-2 and TRBJ2-5; 7 bases map to TRBD2. CDR3 length equals 15 residues. Germline loops: CDR1 SGHAT, CDR2 FQNNGV. V shed 1 base, J shed 0 bases, and the junction held 2 bases outside the gene matches. CDR3 sequence reads: CASSLGSGNQETQYF. In nucleotides, the CDR3 is TGTGCCAGCAGCTTAGGAAGCGGGAACCAAGAGACCCAGTACTTC. Complete variable domain (other parts from reference TRBV11-2 and TRBJ2-5): EAGVAQSPRYKIIEKRQSVAFWCNPISGHATLYWYQQILGQGPKLLIQFQNNGVVDDSQLPKDRFSAERLKGVDSTLKIQPAKLEDSAVYLCASSLGSGNQETQYFGPGTRLLVL.

This chain joins TRBV7-9 and TRBJ1-2; 7 nucleotides match TRBD1. Germline CDR1 SEHNR, CDR2 FQNEAQ (reference sequence). The V gene end was trimmed by 1 base and the J gene end by 9 bases; junction bases not matched to a gene: 5. This CDR3 has 13 amino acids. The CDR3, as DNA: TGTGCCAGCAGCTTAGGGGAGGACAGGAGCTACACCTTC. It encodes CASSLGEDRSYTF.

This clone was observed a handful of times. The chain combines TRBV29-1 with TRBJ1-2; a weak D match, TRBD1 (6 bases). Germline assignment: CDR1 SQVTM and CDR2 ANQGSEA. Trimming took off 5 bases at V and 4 bases at J, with 14 bases between the two ends. This CDR3 has 13 residues. CDR3 nucleotide sequence: TGCAGCGTTACAGGGAAATCCCTCTATGGCTACACCTTC. Encoded protein: CSVTGKSLYGYTF.

V usage is TRBV28 and J usage is TRBJ1-1; TRBD1 matches at 10 bases. CDR3 length: 15 residues. CDR1 is MDHEN and CDR2 is SYDVKM in the germline V gene. With 7 bases clipped from V and 5 bases from J, the junction kept 10 bases outside the gene matches. The CDR3 region is CASNGPGQGKTEAFF. The CDR3 coding sequence is TGTGCCAGCAATGGACCGGGACAGGGGAAGACTGAAGCTTTCTTT.